Reported below is one TCR beta chain. CDR1 and CDR2 from the germline V gene are SGHKS and YYEKEE (reference sequence). V lost 1 base to trimming and J lost 1 base; unmatched junction nucleotides: 7. The CDR3 consists of 16 residues. This sample was taken from a study of T cells after somatic rescue of genetic block. The data were produced by immunoSEQ multiplex PCR, yet TCRdb's version contains in-frame clones alone and is incomplete. The table lists over 55,000 clones, around 92% of them singletons, with about 2.9% in the top ten. The sequence was collected from a man aged 35-49 years. Sample: peripheral blood mononuclear cells (PBMCs). The chain employs TRBV5-5 and TRBJ2-5; TRBD2 matches 7 bases. CDR3 in amino acids: CASSLIQRGPQETQYF. The CDR3 nucleotides read TGTGCCAGCAGCTTGATCCAGCGGGGCCCCCAAGAGACCCAGTACTTC.